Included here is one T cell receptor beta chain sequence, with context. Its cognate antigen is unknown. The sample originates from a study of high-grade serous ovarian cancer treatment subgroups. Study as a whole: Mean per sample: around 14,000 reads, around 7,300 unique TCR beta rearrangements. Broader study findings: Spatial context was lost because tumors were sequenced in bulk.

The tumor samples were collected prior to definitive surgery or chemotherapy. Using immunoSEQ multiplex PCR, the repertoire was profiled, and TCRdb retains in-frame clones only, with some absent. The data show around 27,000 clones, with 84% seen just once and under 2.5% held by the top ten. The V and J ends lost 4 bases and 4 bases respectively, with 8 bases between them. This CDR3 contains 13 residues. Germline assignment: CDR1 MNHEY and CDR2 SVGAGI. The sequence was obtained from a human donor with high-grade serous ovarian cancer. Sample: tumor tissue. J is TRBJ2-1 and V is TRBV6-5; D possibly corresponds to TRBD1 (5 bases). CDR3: CASSLDKYNEQFF. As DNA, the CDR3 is TGTGCCAGCAGTTTGGACAAGTACAATGAGCAGTTCTTC.